This T cell receptor beta chain was profiled in a study of T cells expressing NK-cell markers. Study as a whole: HCMV seropositivity marked seven of the eight sequenced donors; one was seronegative.

Study findings and constraints: NKG2C+ dominant clonotypes from over five donors made up about 1.0-8% of CD8+ T cells. Four donors showed these clonotypes also leading the CD3+CD56-NKG2C+ fraction.

As the method of synthesis, 5'RACE template switching with UMIs yielded TCR beta cDNA. After re-calling the 5' RACE reads, TCRdb lists one entry per CDR3 protein, DNA absent. The listing contains 200,000 to 300,000 distinct CDR3 sequences. Details on this clonotype: Its antigen is as yet unknown.

The TCR sequence derives from a woman aged 18 to 75 in good health. Sequencing used blood T cells: a sorted CD56 or NKG2C T cell subset, CD4+ or CD8+ T cells, or bulk PBMC T cells (not recorded which).

This chain's CDR3 is CASQAGTYNEQFF. The chain links TRBV7-2 to TRBJ2-1; TCRdb calls TRBD2, which cannot be checked without DNA. Germline assignment: CDR1 SGHTA and CDR2 FQGNSA. This CDR3 region has 13 residues.